This TCR beta chain was identified in a study of blood T cell repertoires in COVID-19. Looking at the study overall: The study drew acute and convalescent COVID-19 samples from the United States, Italy and Spain. T cells, B-cell-depleted T cells, or PBMCs supplied cDNA or gDNA.

In the authors' methods: Nucleated cell number was recorded as an estimate derived from reference gene primer amplification. Assay: immunoSEQ multiplex PCR; the TCRdb copy retains only in-frame clones and omits some. The V and J calls and clone size are taken from that table; D and trimming were inferred from the DNA. The table shows roughly 160,000 clones, with 84% occurring only once. Germline-derived CDR1 and CDR2 are LGHDT and YNNKEL (reference sequence). V lost 4 bases and J lost 5, with 12 bases in between. The CDR3 is made up of 15 amino acids. The source of this sequence is a man in his 70s with active or convalescent COVID-19. The rearrangement joins TRBV3-1 (or the pseudogene TRBV3-2) to TRBJ1-6; maybe TRBD1 (6 bases). The sequencing input was peripheral blood. CDR3 sequence reads: CASSPRGHHNSPLHF. In DNA, the CDR3 is TGTGCCAGCAGCCCTCGGGGACACCATAATTCACCCCTCCACTTT.